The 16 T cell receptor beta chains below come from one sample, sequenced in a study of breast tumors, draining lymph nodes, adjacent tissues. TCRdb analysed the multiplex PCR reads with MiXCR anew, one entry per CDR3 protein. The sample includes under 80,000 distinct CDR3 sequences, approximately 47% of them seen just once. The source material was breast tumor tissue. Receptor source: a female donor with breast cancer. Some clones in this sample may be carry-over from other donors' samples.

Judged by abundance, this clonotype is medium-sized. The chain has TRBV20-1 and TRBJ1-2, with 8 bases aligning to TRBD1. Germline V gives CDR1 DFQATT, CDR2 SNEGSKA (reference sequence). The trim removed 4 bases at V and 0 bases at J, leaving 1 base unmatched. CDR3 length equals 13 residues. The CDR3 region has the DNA TGCAGTGCTAAGACAGGGGCTAACTATGGCTACACCTTC. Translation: CSAKTGANYGYTF.

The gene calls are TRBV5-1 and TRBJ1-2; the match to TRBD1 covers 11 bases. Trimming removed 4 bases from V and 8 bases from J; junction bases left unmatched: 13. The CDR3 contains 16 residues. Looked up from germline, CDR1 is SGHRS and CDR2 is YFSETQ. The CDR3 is CASSHGQGAGAHGYTF. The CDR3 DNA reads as TGCGCCAGCAGCCACGGACAGGGGGCGGGCGCGCACGGCTACACCTTC.

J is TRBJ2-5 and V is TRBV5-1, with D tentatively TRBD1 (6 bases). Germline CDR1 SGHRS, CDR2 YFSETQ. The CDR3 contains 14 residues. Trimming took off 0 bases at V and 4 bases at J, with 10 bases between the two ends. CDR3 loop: CASSLAKTGETQYF. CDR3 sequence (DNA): TGCGCCAGCAGCTTGGCCAAGACAGGAGAGACCCAGTACTTC.

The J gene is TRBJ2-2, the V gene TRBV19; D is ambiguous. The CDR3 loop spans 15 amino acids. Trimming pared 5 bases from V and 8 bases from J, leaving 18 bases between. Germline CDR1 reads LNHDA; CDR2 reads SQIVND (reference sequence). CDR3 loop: CASSARVGVRGELFF. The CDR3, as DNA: TGTGCCAGTAGTGCAAGGGTCGGCGTAAGGGGGGAGCTGTTTTTT.

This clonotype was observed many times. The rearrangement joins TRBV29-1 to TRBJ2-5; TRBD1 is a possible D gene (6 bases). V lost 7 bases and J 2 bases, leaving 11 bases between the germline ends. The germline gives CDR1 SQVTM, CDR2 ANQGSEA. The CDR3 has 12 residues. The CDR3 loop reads CSATGIQETQYF. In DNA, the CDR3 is TGCAGCGCAACAGGGATACAAGAGACCCAGTACTTC. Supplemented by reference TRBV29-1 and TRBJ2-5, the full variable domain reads SAVISQKPSRDICQRGTSLTIQCQVDSQVTMMFWYRQQPGQSLTLIATANQGSEATYESGFVIDKFPISRPNLTFSTLTVSNMSPEDSSIYLCSATGIQETQYFGPGTRLLVL.

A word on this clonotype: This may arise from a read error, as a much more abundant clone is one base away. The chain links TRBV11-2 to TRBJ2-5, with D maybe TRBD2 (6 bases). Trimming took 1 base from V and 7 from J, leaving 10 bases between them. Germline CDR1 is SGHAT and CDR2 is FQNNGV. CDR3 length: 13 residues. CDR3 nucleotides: TGTGCCAGCAGCTTAGGCGGGGTGGCGACCCAGTACTTC. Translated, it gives CASSLGGVATQYF.

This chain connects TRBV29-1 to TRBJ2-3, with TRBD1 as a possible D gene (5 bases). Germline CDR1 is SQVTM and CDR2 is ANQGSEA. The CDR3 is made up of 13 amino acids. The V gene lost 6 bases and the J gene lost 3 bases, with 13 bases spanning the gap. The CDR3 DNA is TGCAGCGTAGGGGTCTCTAGTACAGATACGCAGTATTTT. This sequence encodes CSVGVSSTDTQYF.

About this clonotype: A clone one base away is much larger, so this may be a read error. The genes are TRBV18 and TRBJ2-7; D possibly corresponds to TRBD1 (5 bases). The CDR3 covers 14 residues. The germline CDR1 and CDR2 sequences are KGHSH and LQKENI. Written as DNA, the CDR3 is TGTGCCCGCTCATTCCCGACAGACGCCTACGAGCAGTACTTC. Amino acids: CARSFPTDAYEQYF.

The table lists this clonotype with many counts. The CDR3, as DNA: TGTGCCATACAAGAGAACAATGAGCAGTTCTTC. Its translation: CAIQENNEQFF. The chain has TRBV10-3 and TRBJ2-1; unclear D gene. CDR1 is ENHRY and CDR2 is SYGVKD in the germline V gene. Deletions cut 9 bases from V and 5 bases from J, with 8 bases between. This CDR3 contains 11 residues.

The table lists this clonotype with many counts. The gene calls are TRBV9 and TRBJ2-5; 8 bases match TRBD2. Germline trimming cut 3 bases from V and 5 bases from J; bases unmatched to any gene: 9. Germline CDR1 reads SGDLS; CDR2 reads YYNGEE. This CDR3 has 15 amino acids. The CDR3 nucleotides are TGTGCCAGCAGCGCGGCGAGCGGGAGCCCGGAGACCCAGTACTTC. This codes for CASSAASGSPETQYF.

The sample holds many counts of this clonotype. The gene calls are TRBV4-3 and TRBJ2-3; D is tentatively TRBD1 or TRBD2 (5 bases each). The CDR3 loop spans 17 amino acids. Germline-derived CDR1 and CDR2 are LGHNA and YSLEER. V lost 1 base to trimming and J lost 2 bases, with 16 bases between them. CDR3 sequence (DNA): TGCGCCAGCAGCCAAGGATTCTGTGGGGGAATCACAGATACGCAGTATTTT. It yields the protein CASSQGFCGGITDTQYF.

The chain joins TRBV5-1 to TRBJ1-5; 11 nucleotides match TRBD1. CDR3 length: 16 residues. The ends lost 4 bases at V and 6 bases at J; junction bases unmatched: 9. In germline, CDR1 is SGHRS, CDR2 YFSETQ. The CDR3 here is CASSAGSGTGGQPQHF. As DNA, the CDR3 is TGCGCCAGCAGCGCCGGGTCCGGGACAGGGGGTCAGCCCCAGCATTTT.

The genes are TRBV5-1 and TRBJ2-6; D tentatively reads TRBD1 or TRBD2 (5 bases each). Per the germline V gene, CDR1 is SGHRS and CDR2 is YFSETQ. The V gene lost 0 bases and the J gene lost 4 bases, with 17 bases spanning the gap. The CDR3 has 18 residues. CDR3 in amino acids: CASSLVGTARTGANVLTF. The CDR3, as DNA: TGCGCCAGCAGCTTGGTCGGGACGGCAAGGACCGGGGCCAACGTCCTGACTTTC.

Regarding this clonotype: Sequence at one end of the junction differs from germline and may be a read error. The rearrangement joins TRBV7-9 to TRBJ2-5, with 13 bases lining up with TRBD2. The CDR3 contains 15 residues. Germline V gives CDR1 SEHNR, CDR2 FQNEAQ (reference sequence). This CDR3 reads CASSLLAGGLETQHF. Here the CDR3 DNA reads TGTGCCAGCAGTCTACTAGCGGGAGGGCTGGAGACCCAGCACTTC.

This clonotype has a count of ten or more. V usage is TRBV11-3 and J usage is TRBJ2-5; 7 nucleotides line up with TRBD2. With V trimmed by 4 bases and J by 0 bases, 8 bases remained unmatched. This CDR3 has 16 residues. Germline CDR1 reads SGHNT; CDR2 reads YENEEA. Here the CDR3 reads CASSSYSSGNQETQYF. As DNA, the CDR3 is TGTGCCAGCAGCTCATATTCTAGCGGCAACCAAGAGACCCAGTACTTC.

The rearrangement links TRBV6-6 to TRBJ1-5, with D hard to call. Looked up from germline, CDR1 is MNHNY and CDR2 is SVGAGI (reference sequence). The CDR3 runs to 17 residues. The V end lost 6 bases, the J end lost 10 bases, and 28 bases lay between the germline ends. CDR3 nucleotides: TGTGCCAGCAGCCAAACCACGGGGTCCTTAAGAAATTCACCCCAGCATTTT. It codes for CASSQTTGSLRNSPQHF.